A selection of T cell receptor beta chains follows, all from one sample in a study of early T cells in non-severe SARS-CoV-2 infection. TCRdb fed the 5' RACE reads into MiXCR, producing one record per CDR3 protein. This sample has fewer than 85,000 distinct CDR3 sequences, with roughly 15% found just once. The specimen was whole blood. These receptor sequences come from an adult who was a healthcare worker with PCR-confirmed SARS-CoV-2 infection or an uninfected control (not recorded which). Each CDR3 is given with its conserved first and last residue. A D gene is named only where the DNA matches it firmly. Size tells how often a clone was seen (once, few, many) or the class of an expanded clone, and some rows leave it out.

CDR3 length	clone size	V gene	D gene	J gene	CDR3 protein	CDR3 DNA
15	few	TRBV28	.	TRBJ1-5	CASSSTGTSGQPQHF	TGTGCCAGCAGCTCCACAGGGACTTCAGGTCAGCCCCAGCATTTT
16	few	TRBV7-8	TRBD1	TRBJ2-1	CASSLLRDSGYNEQFF	TGTGCCAGCAGCCTGCTCCGGGACAGTGGCTACAATGAGCAGTTCTTC
13	many	TRBV7-6	.	TRBJ1-1	CASSLDVNTEAFF	TGTGCCAGCAGCTTAGATGTGAACACTGAAGCTTTCTTT
15	.	TRBV6-6	.	TRBJ2-7	CASSYPGSGSYEQYF	TGTGCCAGCAGTTACCCAGGGAGCGGCTCCTACGAGCAGTACTTC
13	.	TRBV20-1	.	TRBJ2-2	CSAYRVLGGELFF	TGCAGTGCATACAGGGTACTTGGCGGGGAGCTGTTTTTT
15	.	TRBV30	.	TRBJ2-7	CAWSVRAVIIYEQYF	TGTGCCTGGAGTGTACGTGCGGTGATTATTTACGAGCAGTACTTC
15	many	TRBV5-4	.	TRBJ1-2	CASSLGTLSTYGYTF	TGTGCCAGCAGCTTAGGGACACTCTCTACCTATGGCTACACCTTC
13	many	TRBV12-3/TRBV12-4	.	TRBJ1-2	CASSLSGTDGYTF	TGTGCCAGCAGTTTATCGGGGACGGATGGCTACACCTTC
16	.	TRBV7-9	.	TRBJ2-5	CASSLEDWRYQETQYF	TGTGCCAGCAGCTTAGAGGATTGGCGATACCAAGAGACCCAGTACTTC
12	few	TRBV29-1	.	TRBJ1-2	CSVRPPDYGYTF	TGCAGCGTGCGACCCCCCGACTATGGCTACACCTTC
15	few	TRBV5-5	.	TRBJ2-5	CASSLRQGTMGTQYF	TGTGCCAGCAGCTTACGACAGGGGACTATGGGGACCCAGTACTTC
18	many	TRBV19	.	TRBJ1-5	CASSMGDPLGWGDQPQHF	TGTGCCAGTAGTATGGGAGACCCTTTAGGGTGGGGTGATCAGCCCCAGCATTTT
16	few	TRBV4-3	.	TRBJ2-3	CASSKTYNALTDTQYF	TGCGCCAGCAGCAAGACTTATAACGCTCTCACAGATACGCAGTATTTT
12	.	TRBV25-1	TRBD1	TRBJ1-1	CASSEGTAKAFF	TGTGCCAGCAGTGAAGGGACAGCGAAAGCTTTCTTT
17	.	TRBV6-2/TRBV6-3	.	TRBJ1-4	CASSYSGGIGANEKLFF	TGTGCCAGCAGTTACTCCGGAGGGATCGGAGCTAATGAAAAACTGTTTTTT
16	many	TRBV6-4	TRBD2	TRBJ2-1	CASSDEAGGFEDEQFF	TGTGCCAGCAGTGACGAAGCGGGGGGGTTCGAGGATGAGCAGTTCTTC
15	many	TRBV5-1	.	TRBJ1-1	CASSLGQTWGTEAFF	TGCGCCAGCAGCCTAGGACAGACCTGGGGCACTGAAGCTTTCTTT
15	few	TRBV5-5	.	TRBJ2-2	CASRSQFANTGELFF	TGTGCCAGCAGGTCCCAGTTCGCGAACACCGGGGAGCTGTTTTTT
13	.	TRBV29-1	.	TRBJ2-2	CSVAGWNTGELFF	TGCAGCGTTGCAGGGTGGAACACCGGGGAGCTGTTTTTT
11	.	TRBV12-3/TRBV12-4	.	TRBJ1-2	CVSSQGYGYTF	TGTGTCAGCAGCCAAGGCTATGGCTACACCTTC
13	.	TRBV7-2	TRBD1	TRBJ2-7	CASSLTGVGEQYF	TGTGCCAGCAGCTTGACAGGGGTGGGCGAGCAGTACTTC
15	few	TRBV27	.	TRBJ2-7	CASSLSAGVAYEQYF	TGTGCCAGCAGTTTATCCGCGGGTGTCGCCTACGAGCAGTACTTC
17	few	TRBV5-1	.	TRBJ1-1	CASSLDPRDTWNTEAFF	TGCGCCAGCAGCTTGGACCCCCGGGACACCTGGAACACTGAAGCTTTCTTT
15	.	TRBV10-3	TRBD1	TRBJ1-5	CANSPTGGSDQPQHF	TGTGCCAACTCCCCGACAGGGGGCTCGGATCAGCCCCAGCATTTT
11	many	TRBV29-1	.	TRBJ1-2	CSGQGYNGYTF	TGCAGCGGTCAGGGTTATAATGGCTACACCTTC
14	many	TRBV20-1	.	TRBJ2-5	CSARGAFRQETQYF	TGCAGTGCTAGAGGGGCCTTTAGACAAGAGACCCAGTACTTC
16	few	TRBV6-6	.	TRBJ2-7	CASSYSTGTSNHEQYF	TGTGCCAGCAGTTACTCGACCGGGACATCGAACCACGAGCAGTACTTC
15	few	TRBV5-5	.	TRBJ2-1	CASSFRDESLNEQFF	TGTGCCAGCAGCTTCCGGGACGAGTCCTTGAATGAGCAGTTCTTC
18	.	TRBV5-1	TRBD1	TRBJ1-1	CASSWTGGGSQSGTEAFF	TGCGCCAGCAGCTGGACAGGGGGCGGTTCTCAAAGTGGGACTGAAGCTTTCTTT
13	few	TRBV7-9	.	TRBJ2-1	CASSSFHPNEQFF	TGTGCCAGCAGTTCCTTCCACCCCAATGAGCAGTTCTTC
12	many	TRBV20-1	.	TRBJ1-5	CSASPADQPQHF	TGCAGTGCTAGCCCCGCCGATCAGCCCCAGCATTTT